This TCR beta chain was documented in a study of T cell repertoires in cytomegalovirus infection. Study summary: CMV epitopes, recently identified HLA-C-restricted and well-studied HLA-B-restricted, were used. A matching HLA type, together with CMV infection, was signaled by public TCR beta signatures.

In germline, CDR1 is GTSNPN, CDR2 SVGIG (reference sequence). This CDR3 contains 11 residues. The ends were cut back, 1 base at V and 7 bases at J, with 5 bases in the middle. Study-level findings and limits: CMV carriers having the relevant HLA were flagged by cumulative public TCR beta family frequency.

TCRdb redid the calling of the reads with MiXCR, one entry per CDR3 protein. The table lists about 330,000 distinct CDR3 sequences, about 32% of them singletons, with roughly 13% in the top ten. Turning to this clonotype: The antigen is undetermined.

Sequences were derived from cultured PBMCs, sampled from culture after CMV antigen stimulation. The chain has TRBV30 and TRBJ2-1; D is possibly TRBD1 or TRBD2 (5 bases each). The sequence derives from a human donor in good health (CMV status not recorded). Some clones in this sample may be carry-over from other donors' samples. The CDR3 nucleotides read TGTGCCTGGAGTGGGGGGAATGAGCAGTTCTTC. Translating gives CAWSGGNEQFF.